The 11 T cell receptor beta chains reported below all come from one sample, sequenced in a study of human T cells and chemical hapten exposure. MiXCR, applied by TCRdb to the RACE reads, yields one record per CDR3 protein. The sample carries 70,000 to 100,000 distinct CDR3 sequences, roughly 7.1% recorded once. Regarding time point: patch test 1, 2 weeks after DPC sensitization. Treatment indicated: therapeutic diphenylcyclopropenone sensitization with weekly scalp DPC. This specimen consisted of whole blood, obtained in connection with sensitization to the hapten diphenylcyclopropenone (DPC). These receptors were taken from a woman aged 30 to 39 with alopecia areata. Some clones in this sample may be carry-over from other donors' samples.

In its sample, this clonotype was seen a few times. This chain links TRBV6-5 with TRBJ1-4; D is perhaps TRBD1 (6 bases). Germline V gene sequence: CDR1 MNHEY, CDR2 SVGAGI. The CDR3 has 14 residues. The V end was cut by 6 bases, the J end by 2 bases, with 10 bases between. The CDR3 loop reads CASRTGYTNEKLFF. The CDR3 DNA reads as TGTGCCAGCAGAACAGGGTATACTAATGAAAAACTGTTTTTT.

Ten or more counts support this clonotype. The J gene is TRBJ2-3, the V gene TRBV7-9; D not resolved. This CDR3 region has 11 residues. Germline V gives CDR1 SEHNR, CDR2 FQNEAQ (reference sequence). The ends were cut back, 4 bases at V and 8 bases at J, with 7 bases in the middle. In DNA form, the CDR3 reads TGTGCCAGCAGCTCTCCCCTTACGCAGTATTTT. Its protein product is CASSSPLTQYF.

This clonotype occurred many times. The junction and the germline gene differ at one end; a read error may be behind it. The V and J genes are TRBV7-8 and TRBJ2-5, with 9 bases that match TRBD2. CDR1 is SGHVS, CDR2 FQNEAQ, per germline. The CDR3 has 15 residues. CDR3 in DNA: TGTGCCAGCAGTTTAGCGGGGGATCGCCAAGAGACCCAGTACTTC. Translating gives CASSLAGDRQETQYF. Supplemented by reference TRBV7-8 and TRBJ2-5, the full variable domain reads GAGVSQSPRYKVAKRGQDVALRCDPISGHVSLFWYQQALGQGPEFLTYFQNEAQLDKSGLPSDRFFAERPEGSVSTLKIQRTQQEDSAVYLCASSLAGDRQETQYFGPGTRLLVL.

This clonotype was counted a few times. V usage is TRBV5-1 and J usage is TRBJ2-7; 7 bases agree with TRBD1. The V gene's germline CDR1 is SGHRS and CDR2 YFSETQ. V gave up 5 bases and J gave up 0 bases; unmatched junction bases: 2. This CDR3 spans 13 amino acids. Here the CDR3 reads CASRRDSSYEQYF. CDR3 coding DNA: TGCGCCAGCAGACGGGACAGCTCCTACGAGCAGTACTTC.

This chain links TRBV12-3 or TRBV12-4 with TRBJ1-1; D gene unclear. V lost 0 bases, J lost 4 bases, and 12 bases lay in between. The CDR3 is made up of 15 amino acids. For the CDR3, the DNA is TGTGCCAGCAGTTTAGCAGGGAGCCGAGGCACTGAAGCTTTCTTT. This codes for CASSLAGSRGTEAFF.

CDR3 loop: CASRTQHLSTDTQYF. DNA of the CDR3: TGTGCCAGTAGAACACAGCACCTAAGCACAGATACGCAGTATTTT. The J gene is TRBJ2-3, the V gene TRBV19; D call uncertain. Germline V gene lookup returns CDR1 LNHDA and CDR2 SQIVND (reference sequence). This CDR3 has 15 residues. V lost 6 bases to trimming and J lost 0 bases, with 13 bases between them. Combining the CDR3 with reference TRBV19 and TRBJ2-3 gives the whole variable domain DGGITQSPKYLFRKEGQNVTLSCEQNLNHDAMYWYRQDPGQGLRLIYYSQIVNDFQKGDIAEGYSVSREKKESFPLTVTSAQKNPTAFYLCASRTQHLSTDTQYFGPGTRLTVL.

The chain carries TRBV29-1 and TRBJ1-1; 7 bases agree with TRBD1. Germline V lookup: CDR1 SQVTM, CDR2 ANQGSEA. This CDR3 has 13 residues. V lost 7 bases and J lost 1; bases outside the gene matches: 6. The CDR3 loop is CSGDRGRNTEAFF. Written as DNA, the CDR3 is TGCAGCGGGGACAGAGGAAGGAACACTGAAGCTTTCTTT. The variable domain in full, completed from reference TRBV29-1 and TRBJ1-1, reads SAVISQKPSRDICQRGTSLTIQCQVDSQVTMMFWYRQQPGQSLTLIATANQGSEATYESGFVIDKFPISRPNLTFSTLTVSNMSPEDSSIYLCSGDRGRNTEAFFGQGTRLTVV.

This clonotype has just a few counts. The chain recombines TRBV14 with TRBJ1-3; D is ambiguous. The length of the CDR3 is 12 residues. The germline V gene has CDR1 SGHDN and CDR2 FVKESK. The V gene lost 0 bases and the J gene lost 5 bases, with 2 bases spanning the gap. The CDR3 spells CASSQDRNTIYF. The CDR3 nucleotides are TGTGCCAGCAGCCAAGACAGAAACACCATATATTTT. Using reference TRBV14 and TRBJ1-3 for the parts outside the CDR3, the full variable domain is EAGVTQFPSHSVIEKGQTVTLRCDPISGHDNLYWYRRVMGKEIKFLLHFVKESKQDESGMPNNRFLAERTGGTYSTLKVQPAELEDSGVYFCASSQDRNTIYFGEGSWLTVV.

The V call is TRBV5-4, the J call TRBJ1-6; tentative D call: TRBD1 (6 bases). The V gene's germline CDR1 is SGHNT and CDR2 YYREEE (reference sequence). Trimming left V 4 bases short and J 7 bases short, with 12 bases between. CDR3 size: 14 residues. This CDR3 is CASSLDGGNSPLHF. CDR3 sequence (DNA): TGTGCCAGCAGCCTCGATGGGGGCAATTCACCCCTCCACTTT.

The chain recombines TRBV3-1 with TRBJ2-3; the match to TRBD2 covers 8 bases. The CDR3 has 17 residues. Germline CDR1 and CDR2: LGHDT and YNNKEL (reference sequence). Trimming took 4 bases from V and 4 from J; bases not matched to a gene: 13. The CDR3 reads CASSLLRTTRGADTQYF. Written as DNA, the CDR3 is TGTGCCAGCAGCCTCTTGCGGACTACGCGGGGGGCAGATACGCAGTATTTT.

This clonotype has at least ten counts. The chain recombines TRBV5-4 with TRBJ2-7; D is uncertain. The CDR3 consists of 13 residues. V lost 2 bases and J lost 12, with 18 bases in between. Germline assignment: CDR1 SGHNT and CDR2 YYREEE (reference sequence). CDR3 region: CASSFEPQQVWYF. The CDR3 nucleotides are TGTGCCAGCAGCTTTGAGCCGCAGCAGGTGTGGTACTTC.